This TCR beta chain was identified during a study of persistence of HIV-infected CD4 T cells. The libraries were made with immunoSEQ version 4 in survey mode. Only in-frame clones appear in the TCRdb table, and some are missing; sequencing was by immunoSEQ multiplex PCR. The repertoire holds about 19,000 clones, with over 55% as singletons. Trimming removed 4 bases at V and 0 bases at J, with 18 bases between. Germline CDR1 and CDR2: PRHDT and FYEKMQ (reference sequence). CDR3 length: 17 amino acids. Concerning this clone: Its specificity is unknown.

Cells were stimulated with overlapping HIV-1 Gag 15-mer peptides. Responding CD4+ T cells were sorted by upregulation of both CD40 ligand and CD69. The source material was CD4+ T cells sorted from PBMCs after approximately 20-hour stimulation, sampled from a patient who received antiretroviral therapy. The rearrangement links TRBV13 to TRBJ1-1, with D possibly matching TRBD1 (5 bases). This TCR derives from an adult woman with HIV who was CMV-seropositive. The CDR3 spells CASSSSTSGTLNTEAFF. The CDR3 DNA reads TGTGCCAGCAGCTCCTCGACATCCGGGACCTTGAACACTGAAGCTTTCTTT.